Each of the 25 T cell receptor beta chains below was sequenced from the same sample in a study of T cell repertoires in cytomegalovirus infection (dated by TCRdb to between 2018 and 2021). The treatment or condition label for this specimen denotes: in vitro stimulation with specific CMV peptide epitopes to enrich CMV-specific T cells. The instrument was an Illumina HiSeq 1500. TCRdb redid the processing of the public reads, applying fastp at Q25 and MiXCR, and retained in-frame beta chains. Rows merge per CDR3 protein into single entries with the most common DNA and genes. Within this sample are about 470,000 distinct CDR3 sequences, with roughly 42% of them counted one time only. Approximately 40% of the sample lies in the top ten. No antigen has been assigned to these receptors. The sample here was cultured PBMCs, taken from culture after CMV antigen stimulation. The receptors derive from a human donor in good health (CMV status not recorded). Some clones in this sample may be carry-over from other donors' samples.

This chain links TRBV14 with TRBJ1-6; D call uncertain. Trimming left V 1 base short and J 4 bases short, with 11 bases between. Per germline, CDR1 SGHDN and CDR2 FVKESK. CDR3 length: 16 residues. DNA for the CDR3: TGTGCCAGCAGCCAAGGCGGGCACCGGTATAATTCACCCCTCCACTTT. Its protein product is CASSQGGHRYNSPLHF. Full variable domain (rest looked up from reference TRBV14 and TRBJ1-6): EAGVTQFPSHSVIEKGQTVTLRCDPISGHDNLYWYRRVMGKEIKFLLHFVKESKQDESGMPNNRFLAERTGGTYSTLKVQPAELEDSGVYFCASSQGGHRYNSPLHFGNGTRLTVT.

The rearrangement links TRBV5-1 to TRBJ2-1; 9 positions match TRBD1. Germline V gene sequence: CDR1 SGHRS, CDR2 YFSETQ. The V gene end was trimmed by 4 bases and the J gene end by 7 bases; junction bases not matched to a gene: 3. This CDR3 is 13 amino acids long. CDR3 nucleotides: TGCGCCAGCAGCGAACAGGGGGCTAATGAGCAGTTCTTC. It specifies CASSEQGANEQFF.

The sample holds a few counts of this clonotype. The CDR3 here is CASSITHIGGMYEQYF. The DNA of the CDR3 is TGTGCCAGCAGCATAACCCACATAGGCGGGATGTACGAGCAGTACTTC. This rearrangement joins TRBV7-2 to TRBJ2-7, with D perhaps TRBD2 (6 bases). This CDR3 spans 16 amino acids. V lost 5 bases and J lost 4, with 21 bases in between. Germline V gives CDR1 SGHTA, CDR2 FQGNSA.

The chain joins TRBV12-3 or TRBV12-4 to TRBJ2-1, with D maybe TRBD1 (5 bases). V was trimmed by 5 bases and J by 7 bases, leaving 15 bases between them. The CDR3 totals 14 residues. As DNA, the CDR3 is TGTGCCAGCAGTCCGCAGGGTGGATGGAATGAGCAGTTCTTC. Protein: CASSPQGGWNEQFF.

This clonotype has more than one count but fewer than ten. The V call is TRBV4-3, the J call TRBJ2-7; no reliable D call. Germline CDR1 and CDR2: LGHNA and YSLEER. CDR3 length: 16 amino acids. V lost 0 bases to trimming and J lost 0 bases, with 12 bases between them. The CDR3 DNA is TGCGCCAGCAGCCAAGATTGGGCAGATAGCTCCTACGAGCAGTACTTC. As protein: CASSQDWADSSYEQYF.

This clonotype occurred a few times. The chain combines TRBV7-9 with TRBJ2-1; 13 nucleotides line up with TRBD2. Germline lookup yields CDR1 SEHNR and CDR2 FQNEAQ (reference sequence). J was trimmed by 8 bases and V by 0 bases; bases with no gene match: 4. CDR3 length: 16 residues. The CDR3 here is CASSLATSGGKDEQFF. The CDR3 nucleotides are TGTGCCAGCAGCTTAGCGACTAGCGGGGGGAAGGATGAGCAGTTCTTC. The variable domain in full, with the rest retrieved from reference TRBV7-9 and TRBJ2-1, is DTGVSQNPRHKITKRGQNVTFRCDPISEHNRLYWYRQTLGQGPEFLTYFQNEAQLEKSRLLSDRFSAERPKGSFSTLEIQRTEQGDSAMYLCASSLATSGGKDEQFFGPGTRLTVL.

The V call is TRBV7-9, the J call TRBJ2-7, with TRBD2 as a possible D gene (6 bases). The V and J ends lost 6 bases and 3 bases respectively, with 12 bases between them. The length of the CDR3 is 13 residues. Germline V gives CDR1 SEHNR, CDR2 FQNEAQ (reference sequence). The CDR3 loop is CASSPYGGYEQYF. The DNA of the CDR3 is TGTGCCAGCAGTCCATACGGGGGCTACGAGCAGTACTTC.

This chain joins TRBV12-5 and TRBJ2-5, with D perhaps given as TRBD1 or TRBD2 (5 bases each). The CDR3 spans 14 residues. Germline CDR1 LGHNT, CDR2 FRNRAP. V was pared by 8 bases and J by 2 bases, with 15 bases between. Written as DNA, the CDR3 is TGTGCTAGTCGACGGTTTGGGGGTCAAGAGACCCAGTACTTC. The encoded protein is CASRRFGGQETQYF.

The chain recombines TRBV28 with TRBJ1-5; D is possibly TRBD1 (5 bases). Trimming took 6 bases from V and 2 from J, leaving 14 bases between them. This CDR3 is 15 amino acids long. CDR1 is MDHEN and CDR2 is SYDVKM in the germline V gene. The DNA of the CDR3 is TGTGCCAGCAGCCGCAGGGTAGGTGGCAATCAGCCCCAGCATTTT. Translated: CASSRRVGGNQPQHF.

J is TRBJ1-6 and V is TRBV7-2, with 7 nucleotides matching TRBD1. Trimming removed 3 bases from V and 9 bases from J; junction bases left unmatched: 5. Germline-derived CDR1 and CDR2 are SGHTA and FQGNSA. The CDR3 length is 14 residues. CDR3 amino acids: CASSFTGDSSPLHF. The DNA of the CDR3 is TGTGCCAGCAGCTTCACAGGGGATAGTTCACCCCTCCACTTT.

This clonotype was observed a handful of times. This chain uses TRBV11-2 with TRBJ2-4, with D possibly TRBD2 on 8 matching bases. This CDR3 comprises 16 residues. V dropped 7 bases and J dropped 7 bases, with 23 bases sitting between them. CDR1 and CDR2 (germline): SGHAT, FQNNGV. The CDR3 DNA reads TGTGCCAGCAAGGGGGCGGGGGCTAGCGGGTGGAACATTCAGTACTTC. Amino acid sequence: CASKGAGASGWNIQYF.

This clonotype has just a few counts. For the CDR3, the DNA is TGTGCCACACGCCGCAGGGGGTTCCAAGAGACCCAGTACTTC. Translation gives CATRRRGFQETQYF. This sequence joins TRBV6-2 or TRBV6-3 and TRBJ2-5; 7 bases align to TRBD1. The CDR3 is 14 amino acids. Germline CDR1 and CDR2: MNHEY and SVGEGT. With 10 bases clipped from V and 1 base from J, the junction kept 9 bases outside the gene matches.

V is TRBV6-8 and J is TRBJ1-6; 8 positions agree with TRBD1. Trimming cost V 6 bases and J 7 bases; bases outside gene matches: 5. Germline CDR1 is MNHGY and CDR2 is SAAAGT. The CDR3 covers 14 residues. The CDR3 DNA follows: TGTGCCAGCAGACCGACAGGGGAAAATTCACCCCTCCACTTT. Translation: CASRPTGENSPLHF.

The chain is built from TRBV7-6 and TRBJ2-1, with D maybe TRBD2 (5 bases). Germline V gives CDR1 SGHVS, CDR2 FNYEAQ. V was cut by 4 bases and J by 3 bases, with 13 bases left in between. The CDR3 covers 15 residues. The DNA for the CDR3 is TGTGCCAGCAGCTCCAGGACTGGGGACTACAATGAGCAGTTCTTC. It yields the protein CASSSRTGDYNEQFF.

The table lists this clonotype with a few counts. CDR3: CASSLVGGGVDYGYTF. The CDR3 region has the DNA TGTGCCAGCAGCTTAGTTGGGGGGGGAGTGGACTATGGCTACACCTTC. The chain uses TRBV7-2 and TRBJ1-2; D may be TRBD1 (5 bases). This CDR3 has 16 amino acids. V was shortened by 1 base and J by 3 bases, with 15 bases between the two germline ends. CDR1 is SGHTA and CDR2 is FQGNSA in the germline V gene.

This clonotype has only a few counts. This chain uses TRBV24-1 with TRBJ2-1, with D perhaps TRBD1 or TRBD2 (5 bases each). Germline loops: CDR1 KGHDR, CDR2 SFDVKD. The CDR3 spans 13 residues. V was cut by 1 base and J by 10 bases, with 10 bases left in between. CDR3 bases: TGTGCCACCAGTGATTTCTGGGACCCCGAGCAGTTCTTC. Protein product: CATSDFWDPEQFF.

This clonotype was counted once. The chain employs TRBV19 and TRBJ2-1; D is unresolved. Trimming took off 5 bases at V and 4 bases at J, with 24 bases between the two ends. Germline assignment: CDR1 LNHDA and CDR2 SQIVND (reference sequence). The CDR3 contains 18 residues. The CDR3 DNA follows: TGTGCCAGTAGTTGGGCGGTAGTGTTTCGAGGATCATACAATGAGCAGTTCTTC. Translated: CASSWAVVFRGSYNEQFF.

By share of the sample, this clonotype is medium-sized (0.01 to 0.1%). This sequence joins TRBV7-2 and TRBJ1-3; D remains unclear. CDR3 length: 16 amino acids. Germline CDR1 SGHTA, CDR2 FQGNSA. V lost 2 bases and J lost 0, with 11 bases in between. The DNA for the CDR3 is TGTGCCAGCAGCTTATCGACCGTTTTCTCTGGAAACACCATATATTTT. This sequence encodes CASSLSTVFSGNTIYF.

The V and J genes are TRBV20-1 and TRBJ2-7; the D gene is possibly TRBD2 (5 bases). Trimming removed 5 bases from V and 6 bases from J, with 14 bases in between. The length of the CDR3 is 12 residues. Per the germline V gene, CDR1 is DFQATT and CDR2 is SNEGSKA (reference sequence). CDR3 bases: TGCAGTGCTCGCCTACGTCGGGGCGAGCAGTACTTC. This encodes CSARLRRGEQYF.

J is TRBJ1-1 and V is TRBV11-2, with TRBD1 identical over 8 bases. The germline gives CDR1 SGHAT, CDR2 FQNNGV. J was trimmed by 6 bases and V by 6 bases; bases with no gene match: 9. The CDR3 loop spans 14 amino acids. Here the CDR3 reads CASRPDRAIPEAFF. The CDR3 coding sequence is TGTGCCAGCAGGCCGGACAGGGCAATTCCTGAAGCTTTCTTT.

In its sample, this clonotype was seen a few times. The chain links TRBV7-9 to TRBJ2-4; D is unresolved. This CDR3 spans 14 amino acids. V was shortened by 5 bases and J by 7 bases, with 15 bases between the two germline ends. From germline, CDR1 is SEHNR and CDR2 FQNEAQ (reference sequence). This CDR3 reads CASSPYPTGNIQYF. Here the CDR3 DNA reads TGTGCCAGCAGCCCCTACCCCACTGGTAACATTCAGTACTTC.

CDR3 sequence reads: CASSRGVHNSPLHF. The CDR3 DNA reads TGTGCCAGCAGTCGCGGAGTCCATAATTCACCCCTCCACTTT. The chain combines TRBV27 with TRBJ1-6, with no clear D. CDR1 and CDR2 from the germline V gene are MNHEY and SMNVEV (reference sequence). Trimming cost V 5 bases and J 5 bases, with 10 bases left between them. CDR3 length: 14 residues.

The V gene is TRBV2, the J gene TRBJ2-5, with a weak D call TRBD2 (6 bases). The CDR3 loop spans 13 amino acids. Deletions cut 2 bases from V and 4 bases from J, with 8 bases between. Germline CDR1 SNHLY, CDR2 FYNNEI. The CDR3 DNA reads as TGTGCCAGCAGTGAAAACGGGAGAGAGACCCAGTACTTC. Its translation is CASSENGRETQYF.

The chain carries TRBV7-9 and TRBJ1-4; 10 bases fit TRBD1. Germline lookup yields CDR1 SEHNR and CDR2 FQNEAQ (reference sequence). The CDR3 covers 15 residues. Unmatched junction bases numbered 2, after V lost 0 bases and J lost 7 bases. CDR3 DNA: TGTGCCAGCAGCTTAGCTGGGACAGGGGTTGAAAAACTGTTTTTT. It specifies CASSLAGTGVEKLFF.

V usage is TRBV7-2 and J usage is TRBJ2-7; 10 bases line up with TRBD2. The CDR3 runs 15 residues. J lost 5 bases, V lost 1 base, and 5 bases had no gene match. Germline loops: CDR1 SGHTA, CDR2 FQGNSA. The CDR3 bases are TGTGCCAGCAGCTTAGGGCAAGCGGGAGGGAACGAGCAGTACTTC. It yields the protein CASSLGQAGGNEQYF.